Included here is one T cell receptor (beta chain) sequence, with context. Its recognized antigen is unknown. Relative to the germline gene, one junction end is altered; a read error may explain this. The data were taken from a study of tumor and adjacent non-tumor tissue in lung cancer (dated by TCRdb to the late 2010s). For the study in its entirety: Patients with adenocarcinoma (about twelve), squamous cell carcinoma (2) and small cell lung cancer (1) were included in the cohort. For each patient, one tumor sample and one normal lung sample were taken, giving approximately 30 paired specimens that underwent TCRbeta CDR3 sequencing. Sequencing produced 130,000,000 or so productive TCRbeta reads in total, an average of about 4.17 million reads per sample. Ages among the roughly 15 patients ranged from roughly 31 to 76 years, there were 10 or so men and 5 women, and disease was at TNM stage I to III. Bulk TCRbeta repertoires were compared between lung tumor tissue and matched distant non-tumor lung tissue obtained from 15 lung cancer patients.

Libraries were constructed by multiplex PCR. The run used an Illumina HiSeq 2500. TCRbeta libraries were constructed through three rounds of nested PCR with primers (Table S4) according to protocols modified from ARM-PCR. Before sequencing, PCR products in the 200-500 bp range were cut out of the gel and cleaned up using the QIAquick gel extraction kit. Processing in the source paper ran as follows. Trimmomatic was used to clean the reads, FLASH was used to merge the reads into complete CDR3 sequences, and MiTCR was used to assign the reads to V(D)J germline segments. Clonal diversity was computed as the inverse Simpson's index with VDJtools. In-frame sequences without a premature stop codon were defined as productive reads. The raw public data were reprocessed by TCRdb itself: fastp quality trimming at Q25, MiXCR clonotype calling, in-frame beta chains only. Identical CDR3 protein sequences are pooled into one entry, listed with their most common genes and DNA. The V and J calls were determined by TCRdb, not by the authors. Present in this sample are about 67,000 distinct CDR3 sequences, more than 75% of which were seen just once. The ten top clones hold more than 35% of the sample.

Paper-wide results and their limitations: TCR diversity was significantly higher in younger patients, and higher tumor TCR diversity was associated with shorter overall and disease-free survival. The top 100 clones made up a significantly larger cumulative share of the repertoire in normal lung than in tumor tissue. Peripheral blood was not sequenced, so blood TCRbeta repertoires in these lung cancer patients were not examined. The methods do not name the sequencing platform or mention unique molecular identifiers. Only about 16 patients were included in the cohort, and the need for larger samples and more detailed clinical data was noted by the authors. Tumor tissue showed significantly higher TCR diversity (inverse Simpson) than normal lung tissue, at around 460 vs 160 (P = 0.0075, Mann-Whitney U test).

RNA was isolated from bulk, unsorted tissue, and RNA quality was assessed with a NanoDrop ND-1000 and an Agilent 2100. Distant non-tumor tissue taken more than 3 cm from the tumor edge was used as the normal lung sample. All donors had newly diagnosed lung cancer, had not received prior chemotherapy, and were admitted for thoracic surgery in China between August and November 2014. The study excluded patients who had received radiotherapy or chemotherapy before or who had another cancer at the same time. Pieces of surgical tissue measuring roughly 1-2.1 cm3 were kept in RNAlater solution and held at -80 degrees C until needed. The TCR was taken from a man aged 60 to 69 with non-small cell lung cancer. Sequencing used distant non-tumor lung tissue.

The CDR3 is CSARSERRSTGELLF. The base sequence is TGCAGTGCTAGAAGCGAGAGGCGTAGCACCGGGGAGCTGCTTTTT. The chain couples TRBV20-1 to TRBJ2-2, with TRBD2 as a weak D call on 5 bases. Spanning cysteine to phenylalanine, the CDR3 consists of 15 amino acids. Kept here is only the CDR3 DNA, which spans 45 bases and is read in frame from base 1. CDR1 and CDR2, looked up from the germline V gene (reference sequence), are DFQATT and SNEGSKA.